Listed here is a single T cell receptor (beta chain). The T cells that were sequenced for TCR beta were CD8+ and CD4+ cells from blood. Each multiple sclerosis control was a treatment-naive patient with relapsing-remitting disease that was either stable or active. The CD8+ and CD4+ T cells were isolated magnetically using a negative isolation approach, whereas the TEMRA cells were enriched by FACS. This sample was included in a study of CD8 T cells in Susac syndrome. The junction had 9 bases not matched to a gene; V was cut back by 6 bases and J by 2 bases. The germline gives CDR1 MNHEY, CDR2 SMNVEV (reference sequence). This CDR3 comprises 15 residues. With random hexamers, reverse transcription was performed on about 0.5 to 1 ug of RNA. Amplification of TCR beta CDR3 across 54 Vbeta and 13 Jbeta was performed with immunoSEQ multiplex PCR. MiXCR, applied by TCRdb to the immunoSEQ multiplex PCR reads, yields one record per CDR3 protein. The table lists under 150,000 distinct CDR3 sequences, more than 75% of them singletons.

The chain joins TRBV27 to TRBJ2-7, with 8 bases that match TRBD1. This sequence was found in a human donor with multiple sclerosis. The specimen sequenced was CD8+ T cells from PBMCs. The CDR3 DNA sequence: TGTGCCAGCAGGGCACTCAGGGGGCGGACCTACGAGCAGTACTTC. The encoded protein is CASRALRGRTYEQYF.